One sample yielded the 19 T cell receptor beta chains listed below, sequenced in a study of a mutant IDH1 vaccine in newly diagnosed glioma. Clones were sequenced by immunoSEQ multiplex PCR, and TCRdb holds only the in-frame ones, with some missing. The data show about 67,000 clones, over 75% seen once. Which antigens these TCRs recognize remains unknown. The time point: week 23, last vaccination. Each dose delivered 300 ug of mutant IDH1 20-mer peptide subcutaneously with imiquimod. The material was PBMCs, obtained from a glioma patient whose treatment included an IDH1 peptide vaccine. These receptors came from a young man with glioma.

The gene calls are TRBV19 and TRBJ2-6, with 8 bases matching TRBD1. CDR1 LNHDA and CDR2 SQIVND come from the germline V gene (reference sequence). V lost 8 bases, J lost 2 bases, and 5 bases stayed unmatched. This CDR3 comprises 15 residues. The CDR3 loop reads CASRTGIPGANVLTF. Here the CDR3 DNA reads TGTGCCAGTCGGACAGGGATCCCTGGGGCCAACGTCCTGACTTTC.

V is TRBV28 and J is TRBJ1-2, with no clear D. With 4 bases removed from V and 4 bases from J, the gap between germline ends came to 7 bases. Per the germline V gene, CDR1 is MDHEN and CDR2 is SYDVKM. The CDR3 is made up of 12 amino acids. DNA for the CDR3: TGTGCCAGCAGTTCAGTAGGCTATGGCTACACCTTC. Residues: CASSSVGYGYTF.

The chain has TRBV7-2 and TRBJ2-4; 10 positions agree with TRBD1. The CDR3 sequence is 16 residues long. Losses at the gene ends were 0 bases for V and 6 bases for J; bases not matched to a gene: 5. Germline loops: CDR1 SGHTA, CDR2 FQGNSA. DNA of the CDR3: TGTGCCAGCAGCTTAGCGGAAGGACAGGGGGGAAACATTCAGTACTTC. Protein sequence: CASSLAEGQGGNIQYF. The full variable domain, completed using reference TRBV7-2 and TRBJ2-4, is GAGVSQSPSNKVTEKGKDVELRCDPISGHTALYWYRQSLGQGLEFLIYFQGNSAPDKSGLPSDRFSAERTGGSVSTLTIQRTQQEDSAVYLCASSLAEGQGGNIQYFGAGTRLSVL.

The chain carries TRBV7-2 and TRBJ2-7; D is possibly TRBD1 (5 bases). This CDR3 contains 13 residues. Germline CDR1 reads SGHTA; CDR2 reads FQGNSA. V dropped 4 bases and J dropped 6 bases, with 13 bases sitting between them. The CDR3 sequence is CASSSDSQGEQYF. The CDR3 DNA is TGTGCCAGCAGCTCAGACAGCCAGGGCGAGCAGTACTTC.

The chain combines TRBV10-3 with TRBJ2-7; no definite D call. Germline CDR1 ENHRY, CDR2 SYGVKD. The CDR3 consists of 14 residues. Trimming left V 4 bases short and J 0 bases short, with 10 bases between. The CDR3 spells CAISVSTGSYEQYF. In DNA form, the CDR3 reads TGTGCCATCAGTGTTTCGACGGGCTCCTACGAGCAGTACTTC.

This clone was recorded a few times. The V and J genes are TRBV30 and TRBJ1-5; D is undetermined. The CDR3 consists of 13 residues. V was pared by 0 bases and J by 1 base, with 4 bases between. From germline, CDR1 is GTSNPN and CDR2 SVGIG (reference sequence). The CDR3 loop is CAWSVGSNQPQHF. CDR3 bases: TGTGCCTGGAGTGTAGGCAGCAATCAGCCCCAGCATTTT.

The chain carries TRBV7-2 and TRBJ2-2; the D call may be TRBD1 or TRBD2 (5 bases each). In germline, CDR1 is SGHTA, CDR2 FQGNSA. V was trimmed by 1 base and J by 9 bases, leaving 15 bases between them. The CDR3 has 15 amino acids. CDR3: CASSLGVGERRELFF. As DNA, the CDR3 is TGTGCCAGCAGCTTAGGAGTGGGGGAAAGAAGGGAGCTGTTTTTT.

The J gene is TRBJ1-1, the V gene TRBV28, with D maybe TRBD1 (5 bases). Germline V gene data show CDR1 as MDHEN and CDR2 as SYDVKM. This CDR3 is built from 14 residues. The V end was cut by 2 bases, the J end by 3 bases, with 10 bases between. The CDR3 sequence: CASSLAGTYTEAFF. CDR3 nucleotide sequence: TGTGCCAGCAGTTTAGCAGGGACGTACACTGAAGCTTTCTTT.

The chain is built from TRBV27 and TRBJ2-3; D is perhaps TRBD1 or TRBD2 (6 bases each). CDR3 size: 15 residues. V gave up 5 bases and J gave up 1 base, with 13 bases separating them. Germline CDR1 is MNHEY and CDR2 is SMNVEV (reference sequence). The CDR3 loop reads CASSIQGGGTDTQYF. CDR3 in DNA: TGTGCCAGCAGTATACAGGGAGGCGGCACAGATACGCAGTATTTT.

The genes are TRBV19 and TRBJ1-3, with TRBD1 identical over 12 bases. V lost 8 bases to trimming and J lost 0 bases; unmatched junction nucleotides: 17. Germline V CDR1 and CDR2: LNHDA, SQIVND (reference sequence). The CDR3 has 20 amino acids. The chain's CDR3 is CASSGTGQGAFGSSGNTIYF. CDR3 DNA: TGTGCCAGTTCCGGGACGGGACAGGGGGCATTCGGAAGCTCTGGAAACACCATATATTTT.

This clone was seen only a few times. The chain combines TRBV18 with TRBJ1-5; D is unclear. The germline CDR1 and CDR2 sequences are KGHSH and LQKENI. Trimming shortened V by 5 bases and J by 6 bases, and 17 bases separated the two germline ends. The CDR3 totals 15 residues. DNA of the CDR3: TGTGCCAGCTCAGCCACAGCGTCCTCGGGTCAGCCCCAGCATTTT. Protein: CASSATASSGQPQHF.

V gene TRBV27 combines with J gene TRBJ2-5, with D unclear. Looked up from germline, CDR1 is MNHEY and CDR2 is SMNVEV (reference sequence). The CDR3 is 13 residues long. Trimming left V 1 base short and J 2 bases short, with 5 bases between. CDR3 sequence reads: CASSLFSQETQYF. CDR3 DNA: TGTGCCAGCAGTTTATTCTCTCAAGAGACCCAGTACTTC.

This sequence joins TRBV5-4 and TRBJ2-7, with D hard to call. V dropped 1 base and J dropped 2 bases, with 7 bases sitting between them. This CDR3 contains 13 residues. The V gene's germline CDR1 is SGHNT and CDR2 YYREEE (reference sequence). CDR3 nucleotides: TGTGCCAGCAGCTTGCCGACAACCTACGAGCAGTACTTC. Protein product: CASSLPTTYEQYF.

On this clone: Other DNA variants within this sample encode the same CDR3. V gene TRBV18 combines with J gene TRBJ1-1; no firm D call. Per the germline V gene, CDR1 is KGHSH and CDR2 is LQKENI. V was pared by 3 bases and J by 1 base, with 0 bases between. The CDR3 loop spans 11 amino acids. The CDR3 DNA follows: TGTGCCAGCTCACCGAACACTGAAGCTTTCTTT. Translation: CASSPNTEAFF.

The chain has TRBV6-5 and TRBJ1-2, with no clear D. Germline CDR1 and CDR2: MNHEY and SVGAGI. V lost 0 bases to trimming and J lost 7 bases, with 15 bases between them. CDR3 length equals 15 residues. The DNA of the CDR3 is TGTGCCAGCAGTTACTCGAACCGGTTAGGTGGTGGCTACACCTTC. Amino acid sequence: CASSYSNRLGGGYTF.

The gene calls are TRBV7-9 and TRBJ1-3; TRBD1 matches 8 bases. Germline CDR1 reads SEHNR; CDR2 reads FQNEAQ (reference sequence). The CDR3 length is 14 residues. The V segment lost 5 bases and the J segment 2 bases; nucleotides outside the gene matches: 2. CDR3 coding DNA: TGTGCCAGCAGCGTGACAGGGGCTGGAAACACCATATATTTT. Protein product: CASSVTGAGNTIYF.

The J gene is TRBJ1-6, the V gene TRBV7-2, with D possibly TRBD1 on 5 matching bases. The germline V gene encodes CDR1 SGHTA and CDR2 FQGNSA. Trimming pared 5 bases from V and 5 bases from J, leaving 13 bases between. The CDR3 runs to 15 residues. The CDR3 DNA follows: TGTGCCAGCAGCACAAAGACAGTACATAATTCACCCCTCCACTTT. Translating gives CASSTKTVHNSPLHF.

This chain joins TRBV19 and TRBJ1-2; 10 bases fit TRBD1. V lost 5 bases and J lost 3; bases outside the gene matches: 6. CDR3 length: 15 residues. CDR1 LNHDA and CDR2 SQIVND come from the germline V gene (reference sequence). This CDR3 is CASSAGTGVYYGYTF. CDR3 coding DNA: TGTGCCAGTAGTGCCGGGACAGGGGTTTACTATGGCTACACCTTC.

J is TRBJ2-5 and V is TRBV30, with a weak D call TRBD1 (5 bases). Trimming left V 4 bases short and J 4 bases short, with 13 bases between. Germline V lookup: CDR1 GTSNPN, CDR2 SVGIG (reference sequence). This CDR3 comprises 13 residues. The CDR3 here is CAWNGGAGETQYF. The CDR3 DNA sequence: TGTGCCTGGAATGGTGGGGCAGGAGAGACCCAGTACTTC.